Sequencing of this TCR beta chain was carried out in a study of PD-1 blockade in mismatch repair-deficient tumors. Concerning this clone: The antigen is undetermined.

Sequenced by immunoSEQ multiplex PCR; TCRdb stores in-frame clones only, minus some. This table has 50,000 or so clones, 77% appearing once. Findings and limits, study-wide: After pembrolizumab, tumor-resident clones rose rapidly, then generally contracted before radiologic responses.

Every patient had mismatch repair deficiency by PCR or immunohistochemistry. Germline values: CDR1 SGHTA, CDR2 FQGNSA. The ends lost 5 bases at V and 4 bases at J; junction bases unmatched: 16. The CDR3 consists of 18 residues. The specimen comprised PBMCs, sampled before pembrolizumab treatment. The sequence was obtained from an adult with mismatch repair-deficient cancer. The J gene is TRBJ2-1, the V gene TRBV7-2; 8 nucleotides align to TRBD1. CDR3 coding DNA: TGTGCCAGCAGCCAAGAGGGGGTGGGGACAGGCTATTACAATGAGCAGTTCTTC. Protein sequence: CASSQEGVGTGYYNEQFF.